These T cell receptor beta chains were read from a single sample in a study of CD8 T cells in Susac syndrome. TCRdb recomputed calls from the immunoSEQ multiplex PCR reads with MiXCR, one row per CDR3 protein. Of approximately 54,000 distinct CDR3 sequences in the sample, 95% were seen once. Sequenced input: CD8+ T cells from PBMCs. The origin of the receptors is a human donor with Susac syndrome. CDR3s include the opening cysteine and the closing phenylalanine or tryptophan. The order of the fields is V gene, J gene, clone size, D gene, CDR3 protein, CDR3 DNA. The D gene is left open where the match is weak. The size field is filled for only some rows; it gives once, few, many or a size class.

TRBV4-3,TRBJ2-7,-,-,CASSQDRSYEQYF,TGCGCCAGCAGCCAAGATCGGTCCTACGAGCAGTACTTC
TRBV15,TRBJ1-2,-,-,CATSRDWRNYGYTF,TGTGCCACCAGCAGAGATTGGCGGAACTATGGCTACACCTTC
TRBV7-6,TRBJ2-3,-,TRBD2,CASSLGIISGAHTDTQYF,TGTGCCAGCAGCTTAGGGATAATTAGCGGGGCCCACACAGATACGCAGTATTTT
TRBV15,TRBJ1-6,-,-,CATSREPVGPSPLHF,TGTGCCACCAGCAGAGAGCCAGTGGGCCCTTCACCCCTCCACTTT
TRBV4-3,TRBJ2-6,once,-,CASSRGRSSGANVLTF,TGCGCCAGCAGCCGGGGACGCAGCTCTGGGGCCAACGTCCTGACTTTC
TRBV25-1,TRBJ2-7,-,-,CASSDGGPGEQYF,TGTGCCAGCAGTGACGGGGGACCAGGAGAGCAGTACTTC
TRBV2,TRBJ1-2,-,-,CASPGANNYGYTF,TGTGCCAGCCCGGGGGCGAATAACTATGGCTACACCTTC
TRBV12-2,TRBJ1-2,-,-,CASRPGWDSNYGYTF,TGTGCAAGTCGCCCCGGGTGGGACTCTAACTATGGCTACACCTTC
TRBV4-1,TRBJ2-5,-,TRBD2,CASRPEASGGGETQYF,TGCGCCAGCCGGCCTGAGGCTAGCGGGGGCGGGGAGACCCAGTACTTC
TRBV12-5,TRBJ1-2,-,-,CASGWGGPVPTF,TGTGCTAGTGGTTGGGGGGGACCTGTGCCCACCTTC
TRBV9,TRBJ2-1,-,-,CASSGEEASTYNEQFF,TGTGCCAGCAGCGGGGAAGAGGCTAGTACTTACAATGAGCAGTTCTTC
TRBV12-5,TRBJ2-1,-,-,CASERGNEQFF,TGTGCTAGTGAAAGGGGTAATGAGCAGTTCTTC
TRBV7-9,TRBJ1-1,-,-,CATHTEAFF,TGTGCCACCCACACTGAAGCTTTCTTT
TRBV5-4,TRBJ2-5,-,TRBD2,CASSGRLAGGGETQYF,TGTGCCAGCAGCGGGAGGCTAGCGGGGGGGGGCGAGACCCAGTACTTC
TRBV11-1,TRBJ2-5,few,-,CASSLYETQYF,TGTGCCAGCAGCTTATACGAGACCCAGTACTTC
TRBV4-3,TRBJ2-5,-,-,CASSQGGGRRETQYF,TGCGCCAGCAGCCAGGGGGGGGGCCGTCGTGAGACCCAGTACTTC
TRBV4-1,TRBJ1-2,-,-,CASSDDSPYGYTF,TGCGCCAGCAGCGATGACAGCCCCTATGGCTACACCTTC
TRBV9,TRBJ1-6,-,-,CASSVEGYSPLHF,TGTGCCAGCAGCGTAGAAGGGTATTCACCCCTCCACTTT
TRBV30,TRBJ1-1,-,-,CAWSQEVGAFF,TGTGCCTGGAGTCAGGAGGTCGGGGCTTTCTTT
TRBV9,TRBJ2-5,-,-,CASSRTGETQYF,TGTGCCAGCAGTCGGACGGGGGAGACCCAGTACTTC
TRBV30,TRBJ2-5,-,-,CAWSPPGEETQYF,TGTGCCTGGAGCCCCCCGGGGGAAGAGACCCAGTACTTC
TRBV7-2,TRBJ2-5,-,-,CASSPWTGLRDF,TGTGCCAGCAGCCCCTGGACGGGACTCCGGGACTTC
TRBV7-6,TRBJ1-1,-,-,CASSLGRYTEAFF,TGTGCCAGCAGCTTAGGACGGTACACTGAAGCTTTCTTT
TRBV29-1,TRBJ1-2,-,TRBD1,CSVEGPRTGAYGYTF,TGCAGCGTTGAAGGTCCCCGGACAGGGGCCTATGGCTACACCTTC
TRBV6-6,TRBJ2-7,-,-,CASSYPTYEQYF,TGTGCCAGCAGTTACCCTACCTACGAGCAGTACTTC